Each of the 21 T cell receptor beta chains below was sequenced from the same sample in a study of blood T cell repertoires in COVID-19. Some clones are missing from TCRdb's copy, which holds only in-frame ones; the method was immunoSEQ multiplex PCR. The sample lists around 330,000 clones; 89% were seen once. The specimen sequenced was PBMCs or T cells enriched from blood (not recorded which). The receptors were sampled from a woman aged 40 to 55 who had recovered from COVID-19.

The chain carries TRBV10-1 and TRBJ2-1; perhaps TRBD2 as D (5 bases). Germline CDR1 is WNHNN and CDR2 is SYGVQD (reference sequence). The CDR3 is made up of 14 amino acids. V lost 0 bases to trimming and J lost 6 bases, with 9 bases between them. CDR3 sequence (DNA): TGCGCCAGCAGTGAGTCACTAGAACTCAATGAGCAGTTCTTC. Protein product: CASSESLELNEQFF.

The chain uses TRBV27 and TRBJ2-5; 8 nucleotides match TRBD2. Germline V gene sequence: CDR1 MNHEY, CDR2 SMNVEV (reference sequence). V was clipped by 6 bases and J by 4 bases; unmatched bases: 13. The CDR3 has 16 amino acids. The CDR3 DNA sequence: TGTGCCAGCAGGACCCGGGAAGCGGGAGACAGAGAGACCCAGTACTTC. Its protein product is CASRTREAGDRETQYF.

The rearrangement uses TRBV7-3 and TRBJ2-5, with TRBD2 as a possible D gene (6 bases). Trimming took off 2 bases at V and 5 bases at J, with 15 bases between the two ends. This CDR3 comprises 15 residues. Looked up from germline, CDR1 is SGHTA and CDR2 is FQGTGA. The CDR3 coding sequence is TGTGCCAGCAGCTTAGGAGTGGGGGGTTCGGAGACCCAGTACTTC. This sequence encodes CASSLGVGGSETQYF.

The table lists this clone with a few counts. The chain employs TRBV24-1 and TRBJ1-1; possible D gene TRBD1, 5 bases. The CDR3 has 15 residues. Germline CDR1 reads KGHDR; CDR2 reads SFDVKD. V was trimmed by 4 bases and J by 11 bases, leaving 22 bases between them. The CDR3 nucleotides read TGTGCCACCAGTGAAAGACAGTTTTCGGTTGGAAGGGCTTTCTTT. It is translated as CATSERQFSVGRAFF.

This chain joins TRBV11-2 and TRBJ2-1, with 9 positions matching TRBD1. The CDR3 loop spans 14 amino acids. The junction had 10 bases not matched to a gene; V was cut back by 7 bases and J by 9 bases. The V gene's germline CDR1 is SGHAT and CDR2 FQNNGV. The CDR3, as DNA: TGTGCCAGCACCATGGACAGGGGCGGGGGTGAGCAGTTCTTC. Translated, it gives CASTMDRGGGEQFF.

The rearrangement joins TRBV6-6 to TRBJ1-5; 7 bases are a match to TRBD1. V dropped 1 base and J dropped 4; count of bases not matched to a gene: 7. The CDR3 totals 16 residues. The germline V gene encodes CDR1 MNHNY and CDR2 SVGAGI (reference sequence). CDR3 DNA: TGTGCCAGCAGTTACTTACCCGACAGGGCGAATCAGCCCCAGCATTTT. This gives the protein CASSYLPDRANQPQHF.

The genes are TRBV4-1 and TRBJ1-6; a possible D gene is TRBD1 (6 bases). V lost 0 bases, J lost 4 bases, and 10 bases lay in between. Germline V gives CDR1 MGHRA, CDR2 YSYEKL. The CDR3 is 16 amino acids. Here the CDR3 DNA reads TGCGCCAGCAGCCAAGATTTAGGACAGTATAATTCACCCCTCCACTTT. It specifies CASSQDLGQYNSPLHF.

The V call is TRBV7-9, the J call TRBJ1-4; no reliable D call. Germline lookup yields CDR1 SEHNR and CDR2 FQNEAQ (reference sequence). The CDR3 runs 14 residues. Trimming took 5 bases from V and 7 from J, leaving 14 bases between them. The CDR3, as DNA: TGTGCCAGCAGCAGTAACGACGGACTTGAAAAACTGTTTTTT. Protein: CASSSNDGLEKLFF.

A single count supports this clone. The chain combines TRBV30 with TRBJ2-7, with 7 nucleotides matching TRBD1. The length of the CDR3 is 12 residues. Trimming cost V 5 bases and J 3 bases; bases outside gene matches: 4. Germline lookup yields CDR1 GTSNPN and CDR2 SVGIG (reference sequence). The CDR3: CAWGTVSYEQYF. For the CDR3, the DNA is TGTGCCTGGGGGACAGTTAGCTACGAGCAGTACTTC.

The chain employs TRBV11-2 and TRBJ1-6, with D tentatively TRBD1 (6 bases). This CDR3 has 15 amino acids. Germline loops: CDR1 SGHAT, CDR2 FQNNGV. V was clipped by 5 bases and J by 6 bases, with 14 bases between them. The CDR3 spells CASSLWTDRNSPLHF. For the CDR3, the DNA is TGTGCCAGCAGCCTCTGGACAGACCGTAATTCACCCCTCCACTTT.

The CDR3 spells CASSIAASGGPIYF. The CDR3 DNA is TGTGCCAGTAGTATAGCCGCTAGCGGGGGGCCTATATACTTC. V gene TRBV19 combines with J gene TRBJ2-5; 11 bases line up with TRBD2. The germline V gene encodes CDR1 LNHDA and CDR2 SQIVND (reference sequence). The ends lost 1 base at V and 14 bases at J; junction bases unmatched: 9. The CDR3 length is 14 residues.

The V and J genes are TRBV5-8 and TRBJ1-2; D is ambiguous. Per germline, CDR1 SGHTS and CDR2 YDEGEE. Between the trimmed V and J ends, which lost 4 bases and 4 bases, there was a span of 17 bases. This CDR3 is 15 amino acids long. CDR3 sequence: CASSPWALGSYGYTF. The CDR3 coding sequence is TGTGCCAGCAGCCCTTGGGCGTTAGGTTCCTATGGCTACACCTTC.

The chain is built from TRBV24-1 and TRBJ2-2; a weak D match, TRBD1 (6 bases). Germline CDR1 reads KGHDR; CDR2 reads SFDVKD. The V and J ends lost 7 bases and 4 bases respectively, with 6 bases between them. This CDR3 comprises 12 residues. The CDR3 loop is CATRTGTGELFF. CDR3 DNA: TGTGCCACCAGGACAGGCACCGGGGAGCTGTTTTTT.

This clone was observed at least ten times. The chain links TRBV5-4 to TRBJ2-1, with 10 bases aligning to TRBD2. J was trimmed by 5 bases and V by 1 base; bases with no gene match: 12. Germline V lookup: CDR1 SGHNT, CDR2 YYREEE (reference sequence). The CDR3 is made up of 18 amino acids. CDR3 sequence reads: CASSLSVWASGSDNEQFF. CDR3 DNA: TGTGCCAGCAGCTTGTCTGTATGGGCTAGCGGGAGTGACAATGAGCAGTTCTTC. The full variable domain, with the rest looked up from reference TRBV5-4 and TRBJ2-1, is ETGVTQSPTHLIKTRGQQVTLRCSSQSGHNTVSWYQQALGQGPQFIFQYYREEENGRGNFPPRFSGLQFPNYSSELNVNALELDDSALYLCASSLSVWASGSDNEQFFGPGTRLTVL.

The chain links TRBV11-2 to TRBJ1-1, with TRBD1 matching over 8 bases. V trimming: 3 bases; J trimming: 0 bases; junction bases outside the gene matches: 3. Germline assignment: CDR1 SGHAT and CDR2 FQNNGV. The CDR3 totals 15 residues. In DNA form, the CDR3 reads TGTGCCAGCAGCTTTCGGGACAGGATGAACACTGAAGCTTTCTTT. Residues: CASSFRDRMNTEAFF.

V is TRBV30 and J is TRBJ1-6, with 7 bases lining up with TRBD1. This CDR3 spans 14 amino acids. Germline trimming cut 5 bases from V and 8 bases from J; bases unmatched to any gene: 9. Germline assignment: CDR1 GTSNPN and CDR2 SVGIG (reference sequence). CDR3 sequence: CAWGTGQRDSPLHF. In DNA form, the CDR3 reads TGTGCCTGGGGGACGGGACAGAGGGATTCACCCCTCCACTTT.

The V gene is TRBV24-1, the J gene TRBJ2-1; D is possibly TRBD1 (6 bases). Per the germline V gene, CDR1 is KGHDR and CDR2 is SFDVKD. This CDR3 is 12 amino acids long. The V and J ends lost 5 bases and 8 bases respectively, with 9 bases between them. As DNA, the CDR3 is TGTGCCACCAGTGGTGAGGGGGATGAGCAGTTCTTC. Translated: CATSGEGDEQFF.

The chain recombines TRBV21-1 with TRBJ2-7; TRBD2 reflects the table's D call only, with no check against the DNA. TRBV21-1 is deemed a pseudogene. This CDR3 has 15 residues. The CDR3 here is CASSLLGGLVYEQYF. CDR3 sequence (DNA): TGTGCCAGCAGCCTGTTAGGAGGACTAGTGTACGAGCAGTACTTC.

The chain is built from TRBV27 and TRBJ2-3; perhaps TRBD1 as D (5 bases). This CDR3 comprises 16 residues. Germline loops: CDR1 MNHEY, CDR2 SMNVEV (reference sequence). The germline V and J ends were trimmed by 1 base and 1 base, with 12 bases remaining between them. Here the CDR3 DNA reads TGTGCCAGCAGTTTATTGGGGCCAAGGGGCACAGATACGCAGTATTTT. Protein sequence: CASSLLGPRGTDTQYF.

The V and J genes are TRBV27 and TRBJ2-2; D is unresolved. Germline V lookup: CDR1 MNHEY, CDR2 SMNVEV (reference sequence). The ends were cut back, 7 bases at V and 4 bases at J, with 10 bases in the middle. The CDR3 consists of 13 residues. CDR3 in amino acids: CASTGATTGELFF. CDR3 sequence (DNA): TGTGCCAGCACCGGAGCGACCACCGGGGAGCTGTTTTTT.

The chain links TRBV27 to TRBJ1-3; D remains unclear. V dropped 6 bases and J dropped 3 bases, with 9 bases sitting between them. Germline V gene data show CDR1 as MNHEY and CDR2 as SMNVEV (reference sequence). The CDR3 totals 13 residues. The CDR3 DNA reads as TGTGCCAGCAGCCTAGGATATGGAAACACCATATATTTT. Translation: CASSLGYGNTIYF.